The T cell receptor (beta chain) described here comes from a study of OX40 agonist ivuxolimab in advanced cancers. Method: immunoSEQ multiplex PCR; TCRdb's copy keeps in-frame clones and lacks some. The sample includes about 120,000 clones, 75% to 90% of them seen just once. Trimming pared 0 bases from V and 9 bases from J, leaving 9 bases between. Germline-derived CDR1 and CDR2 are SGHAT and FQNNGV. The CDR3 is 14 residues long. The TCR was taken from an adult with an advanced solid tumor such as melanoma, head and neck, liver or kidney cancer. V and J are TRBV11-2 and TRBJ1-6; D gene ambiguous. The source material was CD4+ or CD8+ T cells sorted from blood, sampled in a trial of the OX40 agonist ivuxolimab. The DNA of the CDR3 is TGTGCCAGCAGCTTAGATCTCCAGGCTTCACCCCTCCACTTT. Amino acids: CASSLDLQASPLHF.